This T cell receptor (beta chain) was documented in a study of blood T cell repertoires in COVID-19 (TCRdb year 2020). About the full investigation: The collaborator samples originated in the United States, Italy and Spain and spanned the acute and convalescent phases of COVID-19. The prospective study material was composed of cDNA or gDNA derived from T cells, B-cell-depleted T cells, or PBMCs. Subjects who had been exposed to COVID-19, were actively infected with it, or had recovered from it provided the deeply sampled blood TCRbeta repertoires that made up the dataset. The repertoires were released in a freely available public database intended as a resource for research on the immune response to SARS-CoV-2. Samples came from the ongoing ImmuneRACE study (first 160 participants) plus 1,254 subjects from 6 global collaborators. Sample metadata almost always included a de-identified subject ID, COVID-19 status, age in years and sex. Where available, HLA class I and class II types were obtained from metadata supplied by the sample provider rather than from assay-based typing.

Trimming costs V 5 bases and J 8 bases, and their ends lie 12 bases apart. The CDR3 starts with the cysteine, ends with the phenylalanine, and has 12 residues. The read is trimmed to its CDR3 DNA, 36 bases read in frame from base 1. In the prospective study, participants were about 18 to 95 years old, resided in fewer than 25 geographic areas of the United States, and were enrolled through a virtual design. In the prospective study, cohorts were assigned on the basis of participant-reported clinical history obtained from a screening survey and a study questionnaire. Mobile phlebotomists in the prospective study collected whole blood, serum and a nasopharyngeal or oropharyngeal swab from every participant. Participants in the prospective study had the option to provide additional blood draws and questionnaires over a roughly 2-month period. Prospective study blood samples were shipped either frozen or at room temperature before DNA extraction.

TCRbeta CDR3 regions were amplified from genomic DNA using the immunoSEQ Assay, a bias-controlled multiplex PCR. The paper's processing steps were these. Within the assay, amplification of reference gene primers was used to estimate how many nucleated cells each sample contained. Sequence reads were collapsed and filtered to measure the absolute abundance of every unique TCRbeta CDR3 rearrangement. For each sample, productive Simpson clonality was calculated by taking the square root of Simpson's diversity index across productive rearrangements. TCRdb took over this immuneACCESS table, retaining in-frame rearrangements with V and J assigned. Such tables are incomplete; in checked studies, under half of the missing clones stem from an unresolved V gene, and the remainder is unexplained. V and J calls and clone size follow that table, whereas D and trimming were derived from the DNA. Present in this sample are 200,000 or so clones, 80% to 90% of which were seen just once. The top ten constitute about 3% of the sample.

Of note for this clone: Which antigen it targets is not known. The record has no base qualities; no much larger clone is one base away.

General conclusions and limits of the study: The amount of clinical and demographic metadata varied by source and participant and was provided uncurated.

The V and J segments used are TRBV12-3 or TRBV12-4 and TRBJ1-2, with no D gene named confidently. This clonotype was sampled from a woman younger than 30 in a cohort exposed to, infected with or recovered from COVID-19 (not recorded which). The sequenced sample was PBMCs or T cells enriched from blood (not recorded which). The CDR3 reads as follows: CASSQGRRGYTF. In nucleotides, the sequence is TGTGCCAGCAGTCAAGGACGGAGGGGCTACACCTTC.